These T cell receptor beta chains were read from a single sample in a study of T cell repertoires in cytomegalovirus infection. TCRdb ran MiXCR on the reads and lists one entry per CDR3 protein. The data hold about 400,000 distinct CDR3 sequences, with 15% to 20% observed a single time. Specimen: PBMCs. These receptors were obtained from a human donor in good health (CMV status not recorded). Some clones in this sample may be carry-over from other donors' samples. The CDR3 runs from the conserved cysteine through the conserved F or W. A D gene is named only where the DNA matches it firmly. A row's size may be missing; if present it is once, few, many or a size class.

clone_size: -; v_call: TRBV20-1; j_call: TRBJ2-1; d_call: -; cdr3_nt: TGCAGTGCTAGAGATCTTGGTGAGCAGTTCTTC; cdr3_aa: CSARDLGEQFF
clone_size: many; v_call: TRBV24-1; j_call: TRBJ2-3; d_call: -; cdr3_nt: TGTGCCACCAGTGACACCCCTGGTAATACGCAGTATTTT; cdr3_aa: CATSDTPGNTQYF
clone_size: -; v_call: TRBV20-1; j_call: TRBJ2-1; d_call: TRBD2; cdr3_nt: TGCAGTGCTAGGGTGACTAGCGGGGGGTACAATGAGCAGTTCTTC; cdr3_aa: CSARVTSGGYNEQFF
clone_size: -; v_call: TRBV5-1; j_call: TRBJ2-5; d_call: TRBD2; cdr3_nt: TGCGCCAGCAGCTTTGGGGGGGATCGAGAGACCCAGTACTTC; cdr3_aa: CASSFGGDRETQYF
clone_size: -; v_call: TRBV7-2; j_call: TRBJ2-1; d_call: TRBD2; cdr3_nt: TGTGCCAGCAGCCCTGACGGAGATAGCGGGAGTAATATGGGTGAGCAGTTCTTC; cdr3_aa: CASSPDGDSGSNMGEQFF
clone_size: many; v_call: TRBV7-2; j_call: TRBJ1-2; d_call: -; cdr3_nt: TGTGCCAGCAGCTTAGTAACCCTCCCTAACTATGGCTACACCTTC; cdr3_aa: CASSLVTLPNYGYTF
clone_size: -; v_call: TRBV10-3; j_call: TRBJ2-4; d_call: -; cdr3_nt: TGTGCCGTTCGGGCAGGGGAGGGAAACATTCAGTACTTC; cdr3_aa: CAVRAGEGNIQYF
clone_size: many; v_call: TRBV12-3/TRBV12-4; j_call: TRBJ2-3; d_call: -; cdr3_nt: TGTGCCAGCAGGGAACGAACAGATACGCAGTATTTT; cdr3_aa: CASRERTDTQYF
clone_size: many; v_call: TRBV7-2; j_call: TRBJ1-6; d_call: TRBD1; cdr3_nt: TGTGCCAGCAGCGGGACAGGTTATTCCTATAATTCACCCCTCCACTTT; cdr3_aa: CASSGTGYSYNSPLHF
clone_size: many; v_call: TRBV11-2; j_call: TRBJ2-1; d_call: TRBD1; cdr3_nt: TGTGCCAGCAGCTTAGGGCAGGGGGCGTATACTGAGCAGTTCTTC; cdr3_aa: CASSLGQGAYTEQFF
clone_size: -; v_call: TRBV11-2; j_call: TRBJ2-5; d_call: -; cdr3_nt: TGTGCCAGCAGAGCCGCCGGGACCAAACAAGAGACCCAGTACTTC; cdr3_aa: CASRAAGTKQETQYF
clone_size: -; v_call: TRBV14; j_call: TRBJ1-1; d_call: TRBD1; cdr3_nt: TGTGCCACCAGCCCATGGACAGGGAGGGGTGAAGCTTTCTTT; cdr3_aa: CATSPWTGRGEAFF
clone_size: many; v_call: TRBV7-6; j_call: TRBJ1-1; d_call: TRBD1; cdr3_nt: TGTGCCAGCAGCGGCGGAAGGACAGGGGGCGGCACTGAAGCTTTCTTT; cdr3_aa: CASSGGRTGGGTEAFF
clone_size: many; v_call: TRBV11-3; j_call: TRBJ1-1; d_call: TRBD1; cdr3_nt: TGTGCCAGCAGACGAACCGGGACAGGAAACACTGAAGCTTTCTTT; cdr3_aa: CASRRTGTGNTEAFF
clone_size: -; v_call: TRBV5-4; j_call: TRBJ2-3; d_call: TRBD2; cdr3_nt: TGTGCCAGCAGAGGCGGGGGGGCCGGTGATACGCAGTATTTT; cdr3_aa: CASRGGGAGDTQYF
clone_size: many; v_call: TRBV7-6; j_call: TRBJ2-3; d_call: TRBD2; cdr3_nt: TGTGCCAGCAGCCCGTTAGCGGGGGGGAGAAGAACAGATACGCAGTATTTT; cdr3_aa: CASSPLAGGRRTDTQYF
clone_size: many; v_call: TRBV4-1; j_call: TRBJ1-5; d_call: -; cdr3_nt: TGCGCCAGCAGCCATACAGGGTACGGCAATCAGCCCCAGCATTTT; cdr3_aa: CASSHTGYGNQPQHF
clone_size: -; v_call: TRBV28; j_call: TRBJ1-2; d_call: TRBD1; cdr3_nt: TGTGCCAGCAGTTTCGGACAGGGGGCATCTGGGAACTATGGCTACACCTTC; cdr3_aa: CASSFGQGASGNYGYTF
clone_size: few; v_call: TRBV2; j_call: TRBJ2-3; d_call: TRBD2; cdr3_nt: TGTGCCAGCAGACCGGGACTAGCGGGGTACACAGATACGCAGTATTTT; cdr3_aa: CASRPGLAGYTDTQYF
clone_size: -; v_call: TRBV6-2/TRBV6-3; j_call: TRBJ2-6; d_call: TRBD2; cdr3_nt: TGTGCCAGCAGAGTCCCAAGGCTAGCGGGAGCTGGGGCCAACGTCCTGACTTTC; cdr3_aa: CASRVPRLAGAGANVLTF
clone_size: many; v_call: TRBV2; j_call: TRBJ2-7; d_call: -; cdr3_nt: TGTGCCAGCAGTGATGGGACACGGCCGTACGAGCAGTACTTC; cdr3_aa: CASSDGTRPYEQYF
clone_size: many; v_call: TRBV7-2; j_call: TRBJ2-7; d_call: -; cdr3_nt: TGTGCCAGCAGCCCTAGGGGGGCCCTGAATAAGTACTTC; cdr3_aa: CASSPRGALNKYF
clone_size: -; v_call: TRBV3-1; j_call: TRBJ1-4; d_call: -; cdr3_nt: TGTGCCAGCAGCTCACGACCCAAGATGGAAAAACTGTTTTTT; cdr3_aa: CASSSRPKMEKLFF
clone_size: many; v_call: TRBV7-9; j_call: TRBJ1-3; d_call: TRBD1; cdr3_nt: TGTGCCAGCAGCCCGACCCTTCACCGGGACAGGGTCTACTCTGGAAACACCATATATTTT; cdr3_aa: CASSPTLHRDRVYSGNTIYF
clone_size: many; v_call: TRBV7-6; j_call: TRBJ2-2; d_call: TRBD1; cdr3_nt: TGTGCCAGCAGCCAGGACAGGGGTTTCGCCGGGGAGCTGTTTTTT; cdr3_aa: CASSQDRGFAGELFF
clone_size: few; v_call: TRBV2; j_call: TRBJ1-1; d_call: TRBD1; cdr3_nt: TGTGCCAGCAGTACAGGGGGCGGATGGGACACTGAAGCTTTCTTT; cdr3_aa: CASSTGGGWDTEAFF
clone_size: many; v_call: TRBV28; j_call: TRBJ1-5; d_call: -; cdr3_nt: TGTGCCAGCAGTTTAGTCGACAGGAGAAATCAGCCCCAGCATTTT; cdr3_aa: CASSLVDRRNQPQHF
clone_size: few; v_call: TRBV19; j_call: TRBJ2-5; d_call: -; cdr3_nt: TGTGCCAGTAGTATATTTAAACAGCACCAAGAGACCCAGTACTTC; cdr3_aa: CASSIFKQHQETQYF
clone_size: many; v_call: TRBV28; j_call: TRBJ2-3; d_call: -; cdr3_nt: TGTGCCAGCAGTTTATCTAGGACTGGTGCAGATACGCAGTATTTT; cdr3_aa: CASSLSRTGADTQYF
clone_size: few; v_call: TRBV7-2; j_call: TRBJ2-1; d_call: -; cdr3_nt: TGTGCCAGCAGCTTGGTTCCCGGGCGCGGAGACAATGAGCAGTTCTTC; cdr3_aa: CASSLVPGRGDNEQFF
clone_size: many; v_call: TRBV7-2; j_call: TRBJ2-1; d_call: -; cdr3_nt: TGTGCCAGCAGCTTAAGCGTAAGCGCCTACAATGAGCAGTTCTTC; cdr3_aa: CASSLSVSAYNEQFF
clone_size: -; v_call: TRBV7-2; j_call: TRBJ1-1; d_call: -; cdr3_nt: TGTGCCAGCAGCTTAAGTCATGAAGAGAGAGCTTTCTTT; cdr3_aa: CASSLSHEERAFF
clone_size: -; v_call: TRBV5-6; j_call: TRBJ1-5; d_call: -; cdr3_nt: TGTGCCAGCAGCCCCGCGGACGATCGAGGGAATCAGCCCCAGCATTTT; cdr3_aa: CASSPADDRGNQPQHF
clone_size: -; v_call: TRBV4-1; j_call: TRBJ2-7; d_call: -; cdr3_nt: TGCGCCAGCAGCCGCCGACAGGACGACTACGAGCAGTACTTC; cdr3_aa: CASSRRQDDYEQYF
clone_size: -; v_call: TRBV2; j_call: TRBJ1-4; d_call: -; cdr3_nt: TGTGCCAGCAGTAGACAAGGGTACGTCGTCGGGAAACTGTTTTTT; cdr3_aa: CASSRQGYVVGKLFF
clone_size: many; v_call: TRBV7-2; j_call: TRBJ1-1; d_call: -; cdr3_nt: TGTGCCAGCAGCTTGGCAGGGAGTATGAACACTGAAGCTTTCTTT; cdr3_aa: CASSLAGSMNTEAFF
clone_size: few; v_call: TRBV27; j_call: TRBJ2-7; d_call: -; cdr3_nt: TGTGCCAGCAGTTTAAAACCCAGCGGCTACGAGCAGTACTTC; cdr3_aa: CASSLKPSGYEQYF
clone_size: many; v_call: TRBV19; j_call: TRBJ2-1; d_call: TRBD2; cdr3_nt: TGTGCCAGTAGTATGATGGGCGGGAGAAACTACAATGAGCAGTTCTTC; cdr3_aa: CASSMMGGRNYNEQFF
clone_size: few; v_call: TRBV29-1; j_call: TRBJ2-1; d_call: -; cdr3_nt: TGCAGCGTCCTGAGGGATGAGCAGTTCTTC; cdr3_aa: CSVLRDEQFF
clone_size: many; v_call: TRBV25-1; j_call: TRBJ1-2; d_call: -; cdr3_nt: TGTGCCAGCAGTTGGCAGAACTATGGCTACACCTTC; cdr3_aa: CASSWQNYGYTF
clone_size: many; v_call: TRBV7-2; j_call: TRBJ1-6; d_call: TRBD1; cdr3_nt: TGTGCCAGCAGCCGAAAGACAGGGGCGTCACTTAAGAGCTCCTATAATTCACCCCTCCACTTT; cdr3_aa: CASSRKTGASLKSSYNSPLHF
clone_size: -; v_call: TRBV12-3/TRBV12-4; j_call: TRBJ1-5; d_call: -; cdr3_nt: TGTGCCAGCAGTCTCGGACCCGTGGGTGATCAGCCCCAGCATTTT; cdr3_aa: CASSLGPVGDQPQHF
clone_size: many; v_call: TRBV7-9; j_call: TRBJ2-7; d_call: -; cdr3_nt: TGTGCCAGCAGCTTGTCAACCAGGACTTCCTACGAGCAGTACTTC; cdr3_aa: CASSLSTRTSYEQYF
clone_size: -; v_call: TRBV27; j_call: TRBJ2-7; d_call: -; cdr3_nt: TGTGCCAGCAGTTTGTTGCCTGGAACCTACGAGCAGTACTTC; cdr3_aa: CASSLLPGTYEQYF
clone_size: -; v_call: TRBV7-9; j_call: TRBJ2-3; d_call: TRBD2; cdr3_nt: TGTGCCAGCAGCCCCGGGCGGGGGTCAGATACGCAGTATTTT; cdr3_aa: CASSPGRGSDTQYF
clone_size: few; v_call: TRBV30; j_call: TRBJ2-7; d_call: -; cdr3_nt: TGTGCCTGGGGCCTATACGAGCAGTACTTC; cdr3_aa: CAWGLYEQYF
clone_size: -; v_call: TRBV20-1; j_call: TRBJ2-2; d_call: TRBD1; cdr3_nt: TGCAGTGCTAGACCAGGGGGTCAAGACACCGGGGAGCTGTTTTTT; cdr3_aa: CSARPGGQDTGELFF
clone_size: -; v_call: TRBV19; j_call: TRBJ1-5; d_call: -; cdr3_nt: TGTGCCAGTATGGAGGGGGTTCGTCAGCCCCAGCATTTT; cdr3_aa: CASMEGVRQPQHF
clone_size: few; v_call: TRBV15; j_call: TRBJ2-1; d_call: -; cdr3_nt: TGTGCCACCAGCAGAGAGATGAGCGGAAAGAGCTCCTACAATGAGCAGTTCTTC; cdr3_aa: CATSREMSGKSSYNEQFF
clone_size: many; v_call: TRBV7-2; j_call: TRBJ1-1; d_call: -; cdr3_nt: TGTGCCAGCAGCCAACAGGCTACCACTGAAGCTTTCTTT; cdr3_aa: CASSQQATTEAFF
clone_size: many; v_call: TRBV7-8; j_call: TRBJ1-2; d_call: TRBD1; cdr3_nt: TGTGCCAGCAGCTTAGGTCGGGGACAGGCGAACTATGGCTACACCTTC; cdr3_aa: CASSLGRGQANYGYTF
clone_size: -; v_call: TRBV14; j_call: TRBJ2-7; d_call: TRBD1; cdr3_nt: TGTGCCAGCAGCCAAGAATGGGGACAGAGCCCGCACTCCTACGAGCAGTACTTC; cdr3_aa: CASSQEWGQSPHSYEQYF
clone_size: -; v_call: TRBV10-3; j_call: TRBJ2-1; d_call: -; cdr3_nt: TGTGCCATCAGTGAAGGATTCTTTTCCTACAATGAGCAGTTCTTC; cdr3_aa: CAISEGFFSYNEQFF
clone_size: -; v_call: TRBV11-2; j_call: TRBJ2-5; d_call: -; cdr3_nt: TGTGCCAGCAGCTTACACCTAGATAGTTCCCAGTACTTC; cdr3_aa: CASSLHLDSSQYF
clone_size: few; v_call: TRBV5-6; j_call: TRBJ2-1; d_call: -; cdr3_nt: TGTGCCAGCAGCATATGGACAGAGCAGTTCTTC; cdr3_aa: CASSIWTEQFF
clone_size: few; v_call: TRBV4-1; j_call: TRBJ2-7; d_call: TRBD1; cdr3_nt: TGCGCCAGCAGCCAGGACAGGGGACTGGGCTACGAGCAGTACTTC; cdr3_aa: CASSQDRGLGYEQYF
clone_size: many; v_call: TRBV28; j_call: TRBJ2-7; d_call: TRBD2; cdr3_nt: TGTGCCAGCACCTATAGCGGGGGCCATTATTACGAGCAGTACTTC; cdr3_aa: CASTYSGGHYYEQYF
clone_size: many; v_call: TRBV12-3/TRBV12-4; j_call: TRBJ1-2; d_call: TRBD1; cdr3_nt: TGTGCCAGCAGTTCTGACGGACAGGGAGCCCATTATGGCTACACCTTC; cdr3_aa: CASSSDGQGAHYGYTF
clone_size: many; v_call: TRBV7-2; j_call: TRBJ1-3; d_call: TRBD1; cdr3_nt: TGTGCCAGCAGCATAGGGACAGTCGGAAACACCATATATTTT; cdr3_aa: CASSIGTVGNTIYF
clone_size: -; v_call: TRBV12-3/TRBV12-4; j_call: TRBJ2-1; d_call: -; cdr3_nt: TGTGCCAGCAGGGGCCTTATCAATGAGCAGTTCTTC; cdr3_aa: CASRGLINEQFF